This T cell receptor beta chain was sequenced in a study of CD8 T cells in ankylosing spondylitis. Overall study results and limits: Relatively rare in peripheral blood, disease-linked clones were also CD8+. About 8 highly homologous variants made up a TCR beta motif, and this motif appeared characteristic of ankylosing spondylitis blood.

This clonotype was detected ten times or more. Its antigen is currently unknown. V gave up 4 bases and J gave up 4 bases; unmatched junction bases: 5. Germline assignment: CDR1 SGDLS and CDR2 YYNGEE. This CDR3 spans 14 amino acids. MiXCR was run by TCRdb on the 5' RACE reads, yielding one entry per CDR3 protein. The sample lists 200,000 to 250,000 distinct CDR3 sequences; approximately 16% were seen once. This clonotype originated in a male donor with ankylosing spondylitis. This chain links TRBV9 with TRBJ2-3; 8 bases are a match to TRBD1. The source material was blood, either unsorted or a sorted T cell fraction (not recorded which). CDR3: CASSLDRVPDTQYF. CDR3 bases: TGTGCCAGCAGCCTGGACAGGGTGCCAGATACGCAGTATTTT.